These 30 T cell receptor beta chains share one sample of origin, sequenced in a study of identical twins' blood T cells. MiXCR was run by TCRdb on the 5' RACE reads, yielding one entry per CDR3 protein. The sample shows about 370,000 distinct CDR3 sequences, over 25% of them seen only once. The specimen sequenced was PBMCs. Every receptor here comes from a woman aged 18 to 55 in good health.

This chain connects TRBV20-1 to TRBJ2-7, with TRBD2 matching 12 bases. J lost 3 bases, V lost 2 bases, and 5 bases had no gene match. Germline V lookup: CDR1 DFQATT, CDR2 SNEGSKA (reference sequence). This CDR3 contains 15 residues. The CDR3 DNA is TGCAGTGCTAGATACTGGACTAGCGGGAACTACGAGCAGTACTTC. Translating it yields CSARYWTSGNYEQYF.

This rearrangement joins TRBV12-3 or TRBV12-4 to TRBJ1-5; D perhaps matches TRBD1 (5 bases). V was shortened by 4 bases and J by 6 bases, with 10 bases between the two germline ends. The length of the CDR3 is 13 residues. The CDR3 region is CASSSAGRQPQHF. CDR3 sequence (DNA): TGTGCCAGCAGTTCCGCAGGGCGTCAGCCCCAGCATTTT.

The genes are TRBV19 and TRBJ2-1; maybe TRBD2 (6 bases). The CDR3 loop spans 10 amino acids. Per the germline V gene, CDR1 is LNHDA and CDR2 is SQIVND (reference sequence). V was clipped by 7 bases and J by 12 bases, with 10 bases between them. The CDR3 DNA reads TGTGCCAGTATGAGCGGGCGGCAGTTCTTC. Encoded protein: CASMSGRQFF.

V and J are TRBV19 and TRBJ1-4; D is ambiguous. CDR3 length: 12 amino acids. CDR1 LNHDA and CDR2 SQIVND come from the germline V gene (reference sequence). Trimming removed 7 bases at V and 8 bases at J, with 11 bases between. CDR3 residues: CASIGDGEKLFF. CDR3 bases: TGTGCCAGTATTGGGGATGGGGAAAAACTGTTTTTT. Variable domain in full (rest from reference TRBV19 and TRBJ1-4): DGGITQSPKYLFRKEGQNVTLSCEQNLNHDAMYWYRQDPGQGLRLIYYSQIVNDFQKGDIAEGYSVSREKKESFPLTVTSAQKNPTAFYLCASIGDGEKLFFGSGTQLSVL.

The CDR3 here is CSASVRVIGEAFF. CDR3 coding DNA: TGCAGTGCTAGTGTCAGGGTAATCGGTGAAGCTTTCTTT. J is TRBJ1-1 and V is TRBV20-1, with a possible D match to TRBD1 (5 bases). CDR3 length: 13 residues. Per the germline V gene, CDR1 is DFQATT and CDR2 is SNEGSKA (reference sequence). Trimming stripped 3 bases from V and 7 bases from J, with 15 bases between.

This sequence joins TRBV3-1 and TRBJ2-7; the D gene is possibly TRBD2 (5 bases). The CDR3 covers 15 residues. Looked up from germline, CDR1 is LGHDT and CDR2 is YNNKEL (reference sequence). The V gene lost 4 bases and the J gene lost 1 base, with 14 bases spanning the gap. The CDR3 coding sequence is TGTGCCAGCAGCCTACTCGGGGATCTTTCCTACGAGCAGTACTTC. Protein: CASSLLGDLSYEQYF.

Details on this clonotype: A single base separates this from a much larger clone, so it may be a read error. The rearrangement links TRBV5-5 to TRBJ1-3; 9 bases align to TRBD1. V shed 10 bases and J 3 bases; nucleotides not matched to a gene: 5. The CDR3 is made up of 13 amino acids. CDR1 is SGHKS and CDR2 is YYEKEE in the germline V gene (reference sequence). The CDR3 here is CAGRQGDGNTIYF. The CDR3 region has the DNA TGTGCCGGTCGACAGGGGGATGGAAACACCATATATTTT. Full variable domain (rest looked up from reference TRBV5-5 and TRBJ1-3): DAGVTQSPTHLIKTRGQQVTLRCSPISGHKSVSWYQQVLGQGPQFIFQYYEKEERGRGNFPDRFSARQFPNYSSELNVNALLLGDSALYLCAGRQGDGNTIYFGEGSWLTVV.

This rearrangement joins TRBV20-1 to TRBJ2-1; 10 bases line up with TRBD2. V was clipped by 2 bases and J by 0 bases; unmatched bases: 7. This CDR3 is 17 amino acids long. The germline CDR1 and CDR2 sequences are DFQATT and SNEGSKA (reference sequence). The CDR3 loop reads CSARFASGGDSYNEQFF. CDR3 DNA sequence: TGCAGTGCTAGATTCGCTAGCGGGGGTGACTCCTACAATGAGCAGTTCTTC.

This clonotype was counted between two and nine times. As DNA, the CDR3 is TGCAGTGCTAGAGATTTTAATAGCGGGGGTTATAATGAGCAGTTCTTC. Residues: CSARDFNSGGYNEQFF. The V call is TRBV20-1, the J call TRBJ2-1, with 9 bases aligning to TRBD2. There are 16 residues in the CDR3. The germline V gene has CDR1 DFQATT and CDR2 SNEGSKA (reference sequence). V lost 0 bases, J lost 7 bases, and 10 bases stayed unmatched.

The sample holds a few counts of this clonotype. This chain uses TRBV6-5 with TRBJ2-1; 7 nucleotides match TRBD1. The CDR3 length is 15 residues. The germline gives CDR1 MNHEY, CDR2 SVGAGI. The V and J ends lost 10 bases and 4 bases, in that order; junction bases with no gene match: 13. The DNA of the CDR3 is TGTGCCACCCGGTGGGGCAGGGGGAATTACAATGAGCAGTTCTTC. Translated, it gives CATRWGRGNYNEQFF.

This clonotype was detected many times. CDR3 DNA sequence: TGCAGCGTTCCCGACAGGAGAGACACTGAAGCTTTCTTT. This encodes CSVPDRRDTEAFF. The gene calls are TRBV29-1 and TRBJ1-1, with D perhaps TRBD1 (6 bases). The CDR3 runs to 13 residues. V lost 5 bases, J lost 3 bases, and 13 bases lay in between. Germline V gene data show CDR1 as SQVTM and CDR2 as ANQGSEA.

In this sample, this clonotype turned up a few times. The chain joins TRBV29-1 to TRBJ2-1; D might be TRBD1 or TRBD2, each matching 5 bases. This CDR3 spans 11 amino acids. V gave up 7 bases and J gave up 4 bases, with 8 bases separating them. Germline-derived CDR1 and CDR2 are SQVTM and ANQGSEA. CDR3 sequence (DNA): TGCAGCGCTGGGGGATACAATGAGCAGTTCTTC. Its translation: CSAGGYNEQFF.

This clonotype was counted only a few times. The chain couples TRBV20-1 to TRBJ2-1; 7 bases line up with TRBD2. The V segment lost 1 base and the J segment 7 bases; nucleotides outside the gene matches: 4. This CDR3 contains 13 residues. The germline V gene has CDR1 DFQATT and CDR2 SNEGSKA (reference sequence). The CDR3 region is CSARVGGKNEQFF. CDR3 nucleotides: TGCAGTGCTAGAGTGGGGGGGAAGAATGAGCAGTTCTTC.

The chain employs TRBV13 and TRBJ1-4; the D is unclear. This CDR3 region has 16 residues. Germline V CDR1 and CDR2: PRHDT, FYEKMQ (reference sequence). Trimming removed 0 bases at V and 5 bases at J, with 13 bases between. The CDR3 coding sequence is TGTGCCAGCAGCTTAGGATTCGGCCGGATAAATGAAAAACTGTTTTTT. Encoded protein: CASSLGFGRINEKLFF.

This clonotype came up a few times. The junction shows a germline mismatch at one end, possibly a read error. The CDR3 region is CCATQGFRYGYTF. CDR3 nucleotide sequence: TGCTGTGCTACCCAGGGATTTCGGTATGGCTACACCTTC. The V call is TRBV20-1, the J call TRBJ1-2, with D possibly being TRBD1 (5 bases). Per the germline V gene, CDR1 is DFQATT and CDR2 is SNEGSKA (reference sequence). This CDR3 comprises 13 residues.

The chain combines TRBV7-8 with TRBJ2-7, with D possibly matching TRBD1 (6 bases). Trimming stripped 7 bases from V and 4 bases from J, with 17 bases between. The CDR3 is 14 residues long. Germline V lookup: CDR1 SGHVS, CDR2 FQNEAQ. In DNA form, the CDR3 reads TGTGCCAGCACCAGGTCGGGCAGGGGTTACGAGCAGTACTTC. It specifies CASTRSGRGYEQYF.

In this sample, this clonotype turned up once. The J gene is TRBJ2-1, the V gene TRBV20-1, with 7 bases matching TRBD2. CDR1 is DFQATT, CDR2 SNEGSKA, per germline (reference sequence). CDR3 length: 15 amino acids. The CDR3 sequence: CGAPGVASGYNEQFF. The CDR3, as DNA: TGCGGCGCTCCAGGAGTAGCTAGCGGATACAATGAGCAGTTCTTC.

This clonotype came up a few times. The chain recombines TRBV7-9 with TRBJ1-4; 10 nucleotides line up with TRBD1. Germline CDR1 reads SEHNR; CDR2 reads FQNEAQ (reference sequence). J was trimmed by 8 bases and V by 5 bases; bases with no gene match: 2. This CDR3 spans 13 amino acids. The CDR3 sequence is CASSRGQGEKLFF. For the CDR3, the DNA is TGTGCCAGCAGCAGGGGACAGGGGGAAAAACTGTTTTTT.

This clonotype came up a few times. This chain joins TRBV9 and TRBJ1-5; 7 positions match TRBD1. The CDR3 has 19 residues. The junction had 16 bases not matched to a gene; V was cut back by 4 bases and J by 0 bases. Germline V gene data show CDR1 as SGDLS and CDR2 as YYNGEE. CDR3 protein: CASSPPEKGGIYSNQPQHF. CDR3 in DNA: TGTGCCAGCAGCCCCCCCGAAAAAGGGGGCATCTATAGCAATCAGCCCCAGCATTTT.

This clonotype was detected many times. The V gene is TRBV14, the J gene TRBJ2-2; no definite D call. CDR3 length: 12 amino acids. V lost 4 bases and J 5 bases, leaving 5 bases between the germline ends. Germline V gene lookup returns CDR1 SGHDN and CDR2 FVKESK. In nucleotides, the CDR3 is TGTGCCAGCAGCCTTAGGACCGGGGAGCTGTTTTTT. Translating gives CASSLRTGELFF.

This clonotype turned up a few times. CDR3 bases: TGCAGCGCGGTAAGCGGGGGCAGCTCCTACAATGAGCAGTTCTTC. Translation gives CSAVSGGSSYNEQFF. This chain links TRBV29-1 with TRBJ2-1; TRBD2 matches 8 bases. Germline CDR1 SQVTM, CDR2 ANQGSEA. This CDR3 has 15 amino acids. V was clipped by 7 bases and J by 0 bases; unmatched bases: 8.

This clonotype occurred many times. The chain joins TRBV18 to TRBJ1-6; D ambiguous. V shed 2 bases and J shed 2 bases, with 4 bases lying between them. Germline values: CDR1 KGHSH, CDR2 LQKENI. The CDR3 loop spans 14 amino acids. Here the CDR3 reads CASSPMAYNSPLHF. DNA of the CDR3: TGTGCCAGCTCACCAATGGCCTATAATTCACCCCTCCACTTT.

The chain joins TRBV19 to TRBJ2-1; TRBD2 might be the D (6 bases). With 3 bases removed from V and 10 bases from J, the gap between germline ends came to 10 bases. The V gene's germline CDR1 is LNHDA and CDR2 SQIVND (reference sequence). This CDR3 comprises 12 residues. CDR3 DNA: TGTGCCAGTAGTATCCGGGAGAACGAGCAGTTCTTC. Translation gives CASSIRENEQFF.

This clonotype has a handful of counts. J is TRBJ1-2 and V is TRBV5-1; D not resolved. This CDR3 comprises 15 residues. V was pared by 0 bases and J by 8 bases, with 17 bases between. The germline V gene has CDR1 SGHRS and CDR2 YFSETQ. CDR3 amino acids: CASSLAPGNTGGYTF. The CDR3 DNA reads TGCGCCAGCAGCTTGGCCCCTGGGAACACGGGGGGCTACACCTTC.

On this clonotype itself: Relative to the germline gene, one junction end is altered; a read error may explain this. The chain has TRBV6-5 and TRBJ2-3, with 9 bases fitting TRBD2. Germline loops: CDR1 MNHEY, CDR2 SVGAGI. The length of the CDR3 is 14 residues. CDR3 sequence: CASRPSGNTGTQYF. The CDR3 bases are TGTGCCAGCAGACCTAGCGGGAACACAGGTACGCAGTATTTT.

This clonotype was observed at least ten times. J is TRBJ1-5 and V is TRBV15; tentatively, D is TRBD1 (6 bases). This CDR3 has 15 residues. Looked up from germline, CDR1 is LNHNV and CDR2 is YYDKDF (reference sequence). V lost 0 bases to trimming and J lost 4 bases, with 10 bases between them. CDR3 nucleotides: TGTGCCACCAGCAGAGATGGACAGAGGAATCAGCCCCAGCATTTT. Protein product: CATSRDGQRNQPQHF.

The chain joins TRBV2 to TRBJ2-1; TRBD2 aligns across 9 bases. V lost 3 bases and J lost 8; bases outside the gene matches: 8. Germline lookup yields CDR1 SNHLY and CDR2 FYNNEI. This CDR3 has 15 residues. The CDR3 sequence: CASSEGTSPSDEQFF. The CDR3 coding sequence is TGTGCCAGCAGTGAGGGGACTAGCCCCTCGGATGAGCAGTTCTTC.

The V and J genes are TRBV3-1 and TRBJ2-2; 9 positions agree with TRBD2. Losses at the gene ends were 6 bases for V and 7 bases for J; bases not matched to a gene: 9. The CDR3 length is 15 residues. The germline V gene has CDR1 LGHDT and CDR2 YNNKEL (reference sequence). The CDR3 sequence: CASRGGLAIHGELFF. The CDR3, as DNA: TGTGCCAGCAGGGGTGGACTAGCGATTCACGGGGAGCTGTTTTTT.

Only a few counts were recorded for this clonotype. The chain recombines TRBV6-2 or TRBV6-3 with TRBJ2-7; D gene ambiguous. Trimming removed 4 bases at V and 7 bases at J, with 11 bases between. In germline, CDR1 is MNHEY, CDR2 SVGEGT. The CDR3 runs 12 residues. The CDR3: CASSSTFREQYF. For the CDR3, the DNA is TGTGCCAGCAGTTCAACCTTCAGAGAGCAGTACTTC.

This clonotype was observed a handful of times. The chain is built from TRBV29-1 and TRBJ1-1; tentative D call: TRBD1 (5 bases). Trimming removed 7 bases at V and 0 bases at J, with 18 bases between. Germline V gene sequence: CDR1 SQVTM, CDR2 ANQGSEA. This CDR3 is built from 15 residues. CDR3 residues: CSAGPGWGMNTEAFF. The CDR3 coding sequence is TGCAGCGCCGGTCCAGGGTGGGGAATGAACACTGAAGCTTTCTTT.